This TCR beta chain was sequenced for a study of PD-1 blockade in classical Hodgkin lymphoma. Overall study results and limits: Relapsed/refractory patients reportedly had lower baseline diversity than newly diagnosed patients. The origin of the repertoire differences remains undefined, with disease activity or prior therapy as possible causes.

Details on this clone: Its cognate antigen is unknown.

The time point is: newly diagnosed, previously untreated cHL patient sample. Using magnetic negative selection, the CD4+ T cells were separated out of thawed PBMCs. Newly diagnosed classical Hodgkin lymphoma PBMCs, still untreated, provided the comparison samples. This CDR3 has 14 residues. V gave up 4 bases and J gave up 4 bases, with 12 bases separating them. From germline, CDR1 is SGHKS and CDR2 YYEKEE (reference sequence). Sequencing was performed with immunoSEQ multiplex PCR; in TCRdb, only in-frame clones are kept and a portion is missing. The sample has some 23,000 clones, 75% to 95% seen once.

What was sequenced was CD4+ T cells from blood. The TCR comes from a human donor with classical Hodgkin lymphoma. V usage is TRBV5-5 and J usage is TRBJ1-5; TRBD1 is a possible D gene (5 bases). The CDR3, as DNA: TGTGCCAGCAGCCCCGCAGGGAGAAATCAGCCCCAGCATTTT. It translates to CASSPAGRNQPQHF. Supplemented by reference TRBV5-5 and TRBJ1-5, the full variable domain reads DAGVTQSPTHLIKTRGQQVTLRCSPISGHKSVSWYQQVLGQGPQFIFQYYEKEERGRGNFPDRFSARQFPNYSSELNVNALLLGDSALYLCASSPAGRNQPQHFGDGTRLSIL.